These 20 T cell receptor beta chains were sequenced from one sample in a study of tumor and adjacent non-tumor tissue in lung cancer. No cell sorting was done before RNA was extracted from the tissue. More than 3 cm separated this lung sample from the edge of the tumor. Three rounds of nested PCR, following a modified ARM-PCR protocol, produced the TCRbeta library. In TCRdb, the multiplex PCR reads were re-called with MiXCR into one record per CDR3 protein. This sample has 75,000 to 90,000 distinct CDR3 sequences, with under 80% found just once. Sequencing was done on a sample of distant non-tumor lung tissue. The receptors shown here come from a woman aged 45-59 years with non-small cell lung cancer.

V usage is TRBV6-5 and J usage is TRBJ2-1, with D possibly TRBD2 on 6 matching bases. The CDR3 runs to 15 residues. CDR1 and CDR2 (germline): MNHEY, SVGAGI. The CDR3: CTSSRLVGGWNEQFF. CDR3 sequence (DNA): TGTACAAGCAGTCGCCTAGTGGGAGGATGGAATGAGCAGTTCTTC.

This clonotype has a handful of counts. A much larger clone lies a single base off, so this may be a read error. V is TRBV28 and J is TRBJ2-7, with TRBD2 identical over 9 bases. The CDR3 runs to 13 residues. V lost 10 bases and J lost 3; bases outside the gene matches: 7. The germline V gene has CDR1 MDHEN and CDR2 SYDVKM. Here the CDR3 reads CANRPSGIYEQYF. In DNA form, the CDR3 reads TGTGCCAACAGGCCTAGCGGGATCTACGAGCAGTACTTC.

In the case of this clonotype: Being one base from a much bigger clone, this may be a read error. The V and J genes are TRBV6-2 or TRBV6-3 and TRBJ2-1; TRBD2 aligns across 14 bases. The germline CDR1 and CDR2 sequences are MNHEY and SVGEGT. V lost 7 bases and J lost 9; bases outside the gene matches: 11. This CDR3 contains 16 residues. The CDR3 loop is CASIPWGTSGRSEQFF. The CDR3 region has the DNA TGTGCCAGCATCCCGTGGGGGACTAGCGGGAGAAGTGAGCAGTTCTTC.

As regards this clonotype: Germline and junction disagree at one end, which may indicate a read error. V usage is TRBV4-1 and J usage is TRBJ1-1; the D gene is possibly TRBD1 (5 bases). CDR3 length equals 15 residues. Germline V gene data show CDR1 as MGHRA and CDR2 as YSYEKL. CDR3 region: CANSQGEWWDTEAFF. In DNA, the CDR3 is TGCGCCAACAGCCAAGGGGAGTGGTGGGACACTGAAGCTTTCTTT.

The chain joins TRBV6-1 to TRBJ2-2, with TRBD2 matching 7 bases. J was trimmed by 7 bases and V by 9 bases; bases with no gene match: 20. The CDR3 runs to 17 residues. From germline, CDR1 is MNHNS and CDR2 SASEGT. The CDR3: CASGVKTSWIGGGELFF. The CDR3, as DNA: TGTGCCAGTGGAGTTAAGACTAGCTGGATCGGTGGCGGGGAGCTGTTTTTT.

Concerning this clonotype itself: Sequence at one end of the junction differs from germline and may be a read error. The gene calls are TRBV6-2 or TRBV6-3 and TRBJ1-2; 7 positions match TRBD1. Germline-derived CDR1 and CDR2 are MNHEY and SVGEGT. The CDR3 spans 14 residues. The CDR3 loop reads CASIPVTGNYGYTF. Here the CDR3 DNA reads TGTGCCAGCATTCCCGTGACAGGGAACTATGGTTACACCTTC.

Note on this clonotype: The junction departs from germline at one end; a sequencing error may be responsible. The CDR3 is CIAGGQADAEKLFF. Written as DNA, the CDR3 is TGCATTGCTGGGGGACAAGCGGACGCTGAAAAACTGTTTTTT. V and J are TRBV20-1 and TRBJ1-4; D is possibly TRBD1 (6 bases). CDR1 is DFQATT and CDR2 is SNEGSKA in the germline V gene (reference sequence). The CDR3 covers 14 residues.

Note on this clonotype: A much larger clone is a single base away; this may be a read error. DNA of the CDR3: TGTGCCAGCAGCTTAATGGACGGGGAACAAGAGACCCAGTACTTC. Protein: CASSLMDGEQETQYF. The chain employs TRBV7-3 and TRBJ2-5; D possibly corresponds to TRBD2 (5 bases). CDR3 length: 15 residues. Trimming shortened V by 1 base and J by 2 bases, and 11 bases separated the two germline ends. Germline values: CDR1 SGHTA, CDR2 FQGTGA.

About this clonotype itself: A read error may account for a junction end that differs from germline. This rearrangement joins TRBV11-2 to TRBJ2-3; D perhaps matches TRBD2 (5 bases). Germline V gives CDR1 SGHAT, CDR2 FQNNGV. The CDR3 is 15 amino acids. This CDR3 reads CASSHDGASTHTQYF. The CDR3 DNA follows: TGTGCCAGCAGCCATGACGGAGCTAGCACACATACGCAGTATTTT.

This CDR3 reads CASSRDWRLEQFF. In DNA form, the CDR3 reads TGTGCCAGCAGCAGAGACTGGCGGTTAGAGCAGTTCTTC. This chain uses TRBV14 with TRBJ2-1; no clear D. Germline CDR1 is SGHDN and CDR2 is FVKESK. This CDR3 is 13 amino acids long. The V end was cut by 5 bases, the J end by 10 bases, with 15 bases between.

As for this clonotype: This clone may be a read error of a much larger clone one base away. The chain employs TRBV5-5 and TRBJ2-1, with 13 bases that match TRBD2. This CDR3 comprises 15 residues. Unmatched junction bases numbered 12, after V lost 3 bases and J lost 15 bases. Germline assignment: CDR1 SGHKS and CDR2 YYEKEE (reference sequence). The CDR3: CASSSGLAGVPSRFF. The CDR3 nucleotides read TGTGCCAGCAGCTCCGGACTAGCGGGAGTTCCTTCGCGGTTCTTC.

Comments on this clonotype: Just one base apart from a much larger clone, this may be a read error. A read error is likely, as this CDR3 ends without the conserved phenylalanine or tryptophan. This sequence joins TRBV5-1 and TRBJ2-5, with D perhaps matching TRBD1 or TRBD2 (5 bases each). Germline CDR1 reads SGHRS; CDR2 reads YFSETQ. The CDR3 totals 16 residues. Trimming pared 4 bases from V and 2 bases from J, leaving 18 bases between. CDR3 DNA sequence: TGCGCCAGCAGCAATTTCGGGACGGCGAAACAAGAGACCCAGTACGTC. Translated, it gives CASSNFGTAKQETQYV.

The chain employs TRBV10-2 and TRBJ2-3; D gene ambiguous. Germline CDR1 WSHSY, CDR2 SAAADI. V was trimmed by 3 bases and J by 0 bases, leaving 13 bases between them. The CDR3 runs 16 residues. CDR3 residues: CASSDTMDPSTDTQYF. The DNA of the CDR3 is TGCGCCAGCAGTGATACTATGGATCCTAGCACAGATACGCAGTATTTT.

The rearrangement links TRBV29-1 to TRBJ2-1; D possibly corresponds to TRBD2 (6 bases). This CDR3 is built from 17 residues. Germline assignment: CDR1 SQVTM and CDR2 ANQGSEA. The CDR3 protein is CRAEDLEGWRVGNEQFF. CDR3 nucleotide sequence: TGCAGAGCTGAAGATCTGGAGGGATGGAGGGTGGGCAATGAGCAGTTCTTC.

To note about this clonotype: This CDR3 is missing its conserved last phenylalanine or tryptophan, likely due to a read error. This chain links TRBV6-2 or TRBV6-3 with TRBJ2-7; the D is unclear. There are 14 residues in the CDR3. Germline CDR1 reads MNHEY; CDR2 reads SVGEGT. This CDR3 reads CASCYDKATSVQYY. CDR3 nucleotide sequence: TGTGCCAGCTGTTACGACAAGGCGACCTCTGTGCAGTACTAC.

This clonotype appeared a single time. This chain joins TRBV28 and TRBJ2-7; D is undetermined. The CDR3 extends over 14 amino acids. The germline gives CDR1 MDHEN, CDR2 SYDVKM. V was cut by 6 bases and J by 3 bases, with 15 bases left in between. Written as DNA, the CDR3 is TGTGCCAGCAGGCGTGACAATAATGACTACGAGCAGTACTTC. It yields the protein CASRRDNNDYEQYF.

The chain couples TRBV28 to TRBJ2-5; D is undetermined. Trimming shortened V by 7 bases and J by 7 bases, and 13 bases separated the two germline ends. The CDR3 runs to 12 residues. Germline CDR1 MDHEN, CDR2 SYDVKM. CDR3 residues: CASIPLRGTQYF. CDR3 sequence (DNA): TGTGCCAGCATCCCGCTACGTGGGACCCAGTACTTC.

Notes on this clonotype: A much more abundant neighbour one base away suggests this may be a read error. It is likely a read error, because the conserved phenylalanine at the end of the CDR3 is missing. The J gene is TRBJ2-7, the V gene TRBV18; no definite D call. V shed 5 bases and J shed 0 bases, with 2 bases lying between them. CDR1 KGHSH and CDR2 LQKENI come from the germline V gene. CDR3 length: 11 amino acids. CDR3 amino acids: CASSFSYEQYI. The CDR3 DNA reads TGTGCCAGCTCATTCTCCTACGAGCAGTACATC.

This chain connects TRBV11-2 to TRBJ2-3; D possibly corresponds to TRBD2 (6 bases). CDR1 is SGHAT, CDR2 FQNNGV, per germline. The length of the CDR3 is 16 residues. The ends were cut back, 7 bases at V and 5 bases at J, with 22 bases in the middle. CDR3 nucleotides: TGTGCCAGCAACTCGTGGGGCCAGCTAGCGATAGATACGCAGTATTTT. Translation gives CASNSWGQLAIDTQYF.

This CDR3 is CAIKNRGSTEKQYF. In nucleotides, the CDR3 is TGTGCCATCAAAAACAGAGGTAGCACAGAAAAGCAGTATTTT. The chain uses TRBV10-3 and TRBJ2-3; no firm D call. V lost 7 bases to trimming and J lost 11 bases, with 22 bases between them. There are 14 residues in the CDR3. Germline CDR1 is ENHRY and CDR2 is SYGVKD.